This T cell receptor beta chain was recovered during a study of OX40 agonist ivuxolimab in advanced cancers. Study details: It was ivuxolimab, an agonistic anti-OX40 (CD134) antibody, that patients were treated with.

Sequencing was performed with immunoSEQ multiplex PCR; in TCRdb, only in-frame clones are kept and a portion is missing. The sample consists of just over 20,000 clones, around nine tenths of them appearing once. Blood samples were obtained at baseline, cycle 4 day 1, and cycle 7 day 1. The source is an adult with an advanced solid tumor such as melanoma, head and neck, liver or kidney cancer. The starting material was CD4+ or CD8+ T cells sorted from blood, obtained in a trial of the OX40 agonist ivuxolimab.

In DNA form, the CDR3 reads TGTGCCAGCAGTGTGGGCGCAGCTTTCTTT. Amino acid sequence: CASSVGAAFF. V gene TRBV2 combines with J gene TRBJ1-1; no clear D. The V gene's germline CDR1 is SNHLY and CDR2 FYNNEI. This CDR3 comprises 10 residues. The germline V and J ends were trimmed by 4 bases and 10 bases, with 7 bases remaining between them.